This T cell receptor (beta chain) was profiled in a study of T cells after yellow fever vaccination (dated by TCRdb to the late 2010s). In the study overall: The SMART-Seq v4 Ultra Low Input RNA kit was used to prepare libraries from fractions with low cell numbers. To track T-cell clones before and after primary and booster YFV17D yellow fever vaccination, bulk TCR alpha and beta repertoires were sequenced longitudinally. Two healthy male donors, one aged 18 to 30 and one aged 30 to 39 years, were included in the cohort. Bulk PBMC replicates and cell subsets were isolated from blood drawn at multiple timepoints before and after both primary and secondary immunization.

Taken from cysteine to phenylalanine, the CDR3 has 15 residues. Only the CDR3 DNA is retained, 45 bases long and in frame from the first base. V lost 6 bases and J lost 5 bases; the stretch between them is 16 bases long. Overall study results and their limits: The secondary T-cell response was weaker than the primary response but faster, peaking on day 5 instead of day 15. After the booster, most of the clones that had expanded following primary vaccination were detected again (almost 98% of CD4 and around 88% of CD8), which suggests that memory was broadly maintained. Computational filtering was required because FACS-sorted repertoires could contain abundant contaminating clonotypes from the bulk population. A small fraction of clonotypes showed up in both the CD4 and CD8 compartments, probably as a result of convergent recombination. Because the study included only a couple of donors, the extent to which the findings can be generalized is limited.

The treatment or condition label on this specimen signifies: live attenuated yellow fever vaccine strain. Two biological replicates of bulk PBMCs were collected at each blood-draw timepoint. PBMCs were isolated from peripheral blood using a standard Ficoll-Paque protocol. TriZol was used to extract RNA from bulk PBMCs, CD4 and CD8 fractions, and dextramer-positive and dextramer-negative fractions. The data were produced on an Illumina NovaSeq 6000. TCR cDNA was synthesized by 5'RACE template switching, which introduced a universal primer site and unique molecular identifiers. Priming of cDNA synthesis was performed from both the TCR alpha and TCR beta constant segments. Library amplification used two PCR steps, and the second PCR step added sample barcodes and sequencing adapters. Libraries were sequenced on Illumina HiSeq 2500 (2x100 bp) or NovaSeq (2x150 bp). Per the original workflow: MIGEC handled demultiplexing of reads and collapsing into UMI consensus sequences, while MiXCR performed V(D)J alignment. Clonotypes responding to the vaccine were identified with edgeR on replicate PBMC samples, with the criteria of FDR below 0.01 and a log2 fold change above 5 up to day 15. Bulk clonotypes were assigned CD4 or CD8 identity according to which sequenced CD4 or CD8 repertoire held them at higher abundance. TCRdb cleaned the public reads at Q25 with fastp, built clones with MiXCR and kept in-frame beta chains. One record per CDR3 amino acid sequence lists the most common genes and DNA. Here the V and J calls rest on TCRdb's processing, not on the authors' analysis. This sample holds a few hundred thousand distinct CDR3 sequences; 4.1% were observed only once. Around 24% of the sample is taken by the ten largest.

In the case of this clonotype: The antigen it binds to is not known. No base-level quality is on record; no much larger clone is a single base apart.

The material was PBMCs, obtained 5 days after the yellow fever booster vaccination. Recombination linked TRBV12-3 or TRBV12-4 to TRBJ2-2, with TRBD1 perhaps the D gene, on 6 matching bases. This TCR derives from a young man who received the YFV17D yellow fever vaccine. The CDR3 is CASRTRQAGTGELFF. At the DNA level, the sequence is TGTGCCAGCAGGACCCGACAGGCTGGGACCGGGGAGCTGTTTTTT.